These 30 T cell receptor beta chains came from one sample sequenced in a study of CD8 T cells in ankylosing spondylitis. Whole-study results and caveats: Characteristic of ankylosing spondylitis blood, it appeared, was a TCR beta motif comprising several highly homologous variants.

No antigen has been assigned to these receptors. TCRdb itself ran the 5' RACE reads through MiXCR, one entry per CDR3 protein. The sample has around 480,000 distinct CDR3 sequences, over 15% seen once. The sequenced sample consisted of blood, either unsorted or a sorted T cell fraction (not recorded which). These receptors came from a male donor with ankylosing spondylitis.

This clonotype appeared a few times. This rearrangement joins TRBV5-1 to TRBJ2-3; D is perhaps TRBD1 or TRBD2 (5 bases each). The V gene's germline CDR1 is SGHRS and CDR2 YFSETQ. V lost 1 base, J lost 6 bases, and 15 bases lay in between. There are 15 residues in the CDR3. CDR3: CASSLSGTIRDTQYF. The CDR3 nucleotides read TGCGCCAGCAGCTTGTCGGGGACCATTCGGGATACGCAGTATTTT.

The table lists this clonotype with a few counts. V usage is TRBV20-1 and J usage is TRBJ2-6; TRBD2 might be the D (6 bases). V lost 5 bases to trimming and J lost 4 bases, with 21 bases between them. Germline CDR1 reads DFQATT; CDR2 reads SNEGSKA (reference sequence). The CDR3 totals 17 residues. CDR3: CSARPPGLGRGANVLTF. CDR3 nucleotide sequence: TGCAGTGCTCGCCCCCCGGGGCTCGGGAGAGGGGCCAACGTCCTGACTTTC.

The rearrangement joins TRBV28 to TRBJ2-1; tentatively, D is TRBD2 (5 bases). The CDR3 covers 18 residues. CDR1 and CDR2 (germline): MDHEN, SYDVKM. V gave up 7 bases and J gave up 4 bases, with 26 bases separating them. CDR3 region: CASTKLDSGSGIYNEQFF. As DNA, the CDR3 is TGTGCCAGCACTAAACTAGATAGTGGGAGTGGGATTTACAATGAGCAGTTCTTC. Full variable domain (outside the CDR3, taken from reference TRBV28 and TRBJ2-1): DVKVTQSSRYLVKRTGEKVFLECVQDMDHENMFWYRQDPGLGLRLIYFSYDVKMKEKGDIPEGYSVSREKKERFSLILESASTNQTSMYLCASTKLDSGSGIYNEQFFGPGTRLTVL.

This clonotype came up a few times. The rearrangement joins TRBV6-2 or TRBV6-3 to TRBJ2-7; 7 positions match TRBD2. Germline V gene data show CDR1 as MNHEY and CDR2 as SVGEGT. The CDR3 totals 20 residues. With V trimmed by 2 bases and J by 3 bases, 22 bases remained unmatched. The CDR3 coding sequence is TGTGCCAGCAGTTACAATTTGAGGCGAGCGGGGCTCACAGTCTTCTACGAGCAGTACTTC. As protein: CASSYNLRRAGLTVFYEQYF.

This rearrangement joins TRBV4-1 to TRBJ1-1; 7 bases map to TRBD1. The length of the CDR3 is 14 residues. V trimming: 2 bases; J trimming: 6 bases; junction bases outside the gene matches: 6. Germline loops: CDR1 MGHRA, CDR2 YSYEKL. CDR3 residues: CASSQSRDRAEAFF. In nucleotides, the CDR3 is TGCGCCAGCAGCCAATCCCGGGACAGAGCTGAAGCTTTCTTT.

This clonotype showed up just a few times. V and J are TRBV9 and TRBJ1-2; no reliable D call. Per the germline V gene, CDR1 is SGDLS and CDR2 is YYNGEE. The CDR3 length is 13 residues. Trimming took 3 bases from V and 4 from J, leaving 10 bases between them. CDR3 in DNA: TGTGCCAGCAGCGGAGAGGTACTCTATGGCTACACCTTC. Translated, it gives CASSGEVLYGYTF.

This clonotype was recorded at least ten times. This chain links TRBV12-3 or TRBV12-4 with TRBJ1-1; tentative D call: TRBD1 (5 bases). The CDR3 runs 14 residues. Trimming removed 3 bases from V and 1 base from J, with 9 bases in between. CDR3 sequence: CASSLVTGNTEAFF. CDR3 bases: TGTGCCAGCAGTTTGGTTACAGGGAACACTGAAGCTTTCTTT.

This clonotype was counted at least ten times. The J gene is TRBJ2-1, the V gene TRBV5-1, with TRBD2 identical over 12 bases. J was trimmed by 10 bases and V by 3 bases; bases with no gene match: 5. Germline lookup yields CDR1 SGHRS and CDR2 YFSETQ. This CDR3 spans 14 amino acids. The CDR3 nucleotides are TGCGCCAGCAGCTCCTCCGGGACTAGCGGGGAGCAGTTCTTC. Translating it yields CASSSSGTSGEQFF.

CDR3 residues: CASSYSAVTYEQYF. CDR3 nucleotide sequence: TGTGCCAGCAGTTACTCGGCAGTGACTTACGAGCAGTACTTC. The chain carries TRBV6-2 or TRBV6-3 and TRBJ2-7; D is unresolved. The CDR3 length is 14 residues. V dropped 0 bases and J dropped 4 bases, with 10 bases sitting between them. Per germline, CDR1 MNHEY and CDR2 SVGEGT.

CDR3 loop: CASSVVAGDTDTQYF. As DNA, the CDR3 is TGTGCCAGCAGCGTAGTAGCGGGGGACACAGATACGCAGTATTTT. The chain employs TRBV9 and TRBJ2-3; 9 nucleotides line up with TRBD2. The CDR3 has 15 residues. The germline gives CDR1 SGDLS, CDR2 YYNGEE. V gave up 0 bases and J gave up 2 bases; unmatched junction bases: 1.

This clonotype was picked up a small number of times. This chain links TRBV7-3 with TRBJ1-1; D gene ambiguous. CDR1 is SGHTA, CDR2 FQGTGA, per germline. V was cut by 0 bases and J by 5 bases, with 10 bases left in between. The CDR3 is made up of 14 amino acids. For the CDR3, the DNA is TGTGCCAGCAGCTTAACTGGGTGGAAGACTGAAGCTTTCTTT. Translated, it gives CASSLTGWKTEAFF.

This clonotype has just a few counts. The CDR3 DNA is TGCAGTGCTAGAGATAATGGGGGGGCCCGGGGTTCACCCCTCCACTTT. This codes for CSARDNGGARGSPLHF. The chain combines TRBV20-1 with TRBJ1-6; TRBD1 is a possible D gene (6 bases). In germline, CDR1 is DFQATT, CDR2 SNEGSKA (reference sequence). This CDR3 comprises 16 residues. Trimming removed 0 bases at V and 9 bases at J, with 18 bases between.

This clonotype was detected ten times or more. The chain joins TRBV5-1 to TRBJ1-4; 8 nucleotides align to TRBD1. Germline lookup yields CDR1 SGHRS and CDR2 YFSETQ. V was clipped by 4 bases and J by 5 bases; unmatched bases: 4. This CDR3 is built from 14 residues. The DNA for the CDR3 is TGCGCCAGCAGCCAGGGACAGGCAAATGAAAAACTGTTTTTT. Translating gives CASSQGQANEKLFF. Based on the CDR3 plus reference TRBV5-1 and TRBJ1-4, the full variable domain is KAGVTQTPRYLIKTRGQQVTLSCSPISGHRSVSWYQQTPGQGLQFLFEYFSETQRNKGNFPGRFSGRQFSNSRSEMNVSTLELGDSALYLCASSQGQANEKLFFGSGTQLSVL.

A few counts support this clonotype. The J gene is TRBJ1-3, the V gene TRBV20-1; no reliable D call. This CDR3 comprises 15 residues. In germline, CDR1 is DFQATT, CDR2 SNEGSKA (reference sequence). The V end was cut by 0 bases, the J end by 2 bases, with 11 bases between. CDR3 in amino acids: CSARDVGNPGNTIYF. The CDR3 DNA sequence: TGCAGTGCTAGAGATGTGGGGAATCCTGGAAACACCATATATTTT.

This sequence joins TRBV20-1 and TRBJ2-2; D perhaps matches TRBD2 (6 bases). V lost 4 bases and J lost 1, with 10 bases in between. There are 14 residues in the CDR3. In germline, CDR1 is DFQATT, CDR2 SNEGSKA (reference sequence). The CDR3: CSAIAEQNTGELFF. As DNA, the CDR3 is TGCAGTGCTATAGCGGAGCAGAACACCGGGGAGCTGTTTTTT.

The CDR3 DNA is TGCAGCGTTGAACCGCCGACAGTCCCCGAGCAGTTCTTC. Amino acid sequence: CSVEPPTVPEQFF. The chain is built from TRBV29-1 and TRBJ2-1; TRBD1 is a possible D gene (5 bases). From germline, CDR1 is SQVTM and CDR2 ANQGSEA. The CDR3 is 13 amino acids. The germline V and J ends were trimmed by 2 bases and 10 bases, with 15 bases remaining between them.

This clonotype appeared a few times. In DNA form, the CDR3 reads TGTGCCAGCAGCTCCAGGACTACAGATACGCAGTATTTT. Translating it yields CASSSRTTDTQYF. The chain joins TRBV7-2 to TRBJ2-3, with D possibly matching TRBD2 (5 bases). CDR1 SGHTA and CDR2 FQGNSA come from the germline V gene. The CDR3 length is 13 residues. Trimming pared 4 bases from V and 3 bases from J, leaving 8 bases between.

The V gene is TRBV3-1, the J gene TRBJ1-1, with D uncertain. Germline V gene lookup returns CDR1 LGHDT and CDR2 YNNKEL (reference sequence). The CDR3 consists of 15 residues. The germline V and J ends were trimmed by 2 bases and 1 base, with 11 bases remaining between them. The CDR3 reads CASSQTGKTNTEAFF. As DNA, the CDR3 is TGTGCCAGCAGCCAAACGGGGAAAACGAACACTGAAGCTTTCTTT.

The chain has TRBV19 and TRBJ1-1, with D possibly being TRBD1 (5 bases). The CDR3 is made up of 14 amino acids. V lost 7 bases, J lost 3 bases, and 15 bases lay in between. The germline gives CDR1 LNHDA, CDR2 SQIVND (reference sequence). The CDR3: CASIETGAHTEAFF. The CDR3 DNA reads as TGTGCCAGTATCGAAACTGGGGCCCACACTGAAGCTTTCTTT. The full variable domain, its missing parts supplied by reference TRBV19 and TRBJ1-1, is DGGITQSPKYLFRKEGQNVTLSCEQNLNHDAMYWYRQDPGQGLRLIYYSQIVNDFQKGDIAEGYSVSREKKESFPLTVTSAQKNPTAFYLCASIETGAHTEAFFGQGTRLTVV.

This clonotype has more than one count but fewer than ten. The chain combines TRBV5-1 with TRBJ1-5; unclear D gene. Trimming stripped 3 bases from V and 1 base from J, with 11 bases between. In germline, CDR1 is SGHRS, CDR2 YFSETQ. The CDR3 totals 15 residues. Here the CDR3 DNA reads TGCGCCAGCAGCTCAGACGGAGGGAGCAATCAGCCCCAGCATTTT. It is translated as CASSSDGGSNQPQHF.

V usage is TRBV20-1 and J usage is TRBJ2-7, with a weak D call TRBD2 (6 bases). V shed 6 bases and J shed 6 bases, with 15 bases lying between them. This CDR3 is 12 amino acids long. Looked up from germline, CDR1 is DFQATT and CDR2 is SNEGSKA (reference sequence). CDR3 residues: CSADGTAFEQYF. The CDR3 DNA sequence: TGCAGTGCCGACGGGACTGCCTTCGAGCAGTACTTC.

CDR3 coding DNA: TGTGCCAGCAGGGTTGTGGGTCTAGGGAAGACCCAGTACTTC. Translating it yields CASRVVGLGKTQYF. The chain links TRBV12-3 or TRBV12-4 to TRBJ2-5; D gene ambiguous. CDR3 length equals 14 residues. V lost 6 bases and J lost 6, with 17 bases in between.

This clonotype was counted a few times. The rearrangement joins TRBV5-6 to TRBJ2-1, with D unclear. The CDR3 contains 14 residues. Germline CDR1 SGHDT, CDR2 YYEEEE. V lost 0 bases to trimming and J lost 4 bases, with 8 bases between them. In DNA, the CDR3 is TGTGCCAGCAGCTTGGTCCGAGGATACAATGAGCAGTTCTTC. Its translation is CASSLVRGYNEQFF.

This clonotype appeared a few times. The chain combines TRBV5-1 with TRBJ2-3; 10 bases fit TRBD2. Germline CDR1 and CDR2: SGHRS and YFSETQ. The CDR3 runs to 16 residues. Trimming at V came to 0 bases and at J to 4 bases, leaving 5 bases not matched to a gene. CDR3 region: CASSLVVAGGPDTQYF. The CDR3 coding sequence is TGCGCCAGCAGCTTGGTGGTAGCGGGGGGCCCAGATACGCAGTATTTT.

V and J are TRBV20-1 and TRBJ2-3; D might be TRBD1 or TRBD2, each matching 6 bases. CDR3 length: 17 amino acids. Trimming left V 6 bases short and J 5 bases short, with 27 bases between. CDR1 and CDR2 from the germline V gene are DFQATT and SNEGSKA (reference sequence). CDR3: CSAHRGGSGGPEDTQYF. The DNA for the CDR3 is TGCAGTGCCCATAGAGGGGGGAGCGGCGGACCCGAAGATACGCAGTATTTT.

CDR3 nucleotide sequence: TGTGCCTGGATGGGGTATGCAGGGCCCCCCTCTAACTATGGCTACACCTTC. Translation gives CAWMGYAGPPSNYGYTF. The genes are TRBV30 and TRBJ1-2; tentatively, D is TRBD1 (5 bases). V gave up 4 bases and J gave up 0 bases, with 21 bases separating them. The germline V gene encodes CDR1 GTSNPN and CDR2 SVGIG (reference sequence). This CDR3 has 17 residues. Together with reference TRBV30 and TRBJ1-2, the CDR3 gives the full variable domain: SQTIHQWPATLVQPVGSPLSLECTVEGTSNPNLYWYRQAAGRGLQLLFYSVGIGQISSEVPQNLSASRPQDRQFILSSKKLLLSDSGFYLCAWMGYAGPPSNYGYTFGSGTRLTVV.

The V call is TRBV10-3, the J call TRBJ2-1; possible D gene TRBD2, 6 bases. There are 16 residues in the CDR3. The germline CDR1 and CDR2 sequences are ENHRY and SYGVKD. V lost 2 bases and J 2 bases, leaving 13 bases between the germline ends. The DNA for the CDR3 is TGTGCCATCAGTGAGATATTAACGGGAGCCTACAATGAGCAGTTCTTC. As protein: CAISEILTGAYNEQFF.

The V call is TRBV24-1, the J call TRBJ2-3; perhaps D is TRBD1 or TRBD2 (5 bases each). V was trimmed by 3 bases and J by 3 bases, leaving 9 bases between them. The CDR3 spans 14 residues. Germline-derived CDR1 and CDR2 are KGHDR and SFDVKD. CDR3 DNA sequence: TGTGCCACCAGTGATGGGACGGCTACAGATACGCAGTATTTT. The encoded protein is CATSDGTATDTQYF.

This clonotype occurred a few times. This chain joins TRBV18 and TRBJ2-3, with a tentative D call TRBD2 (6 bases). Looked up from germline, CDR1 is KGHSH and CDR2 is LQKENI. This CDR3 region has 18 residues. V gave up 3 bases and J gave up 2 bases, with 21 bases separating them. The CDR3 region is CASSPASRLARNTDTQYF. Written as DNA, the CDR3 is TGTGCCAGCTCACCTGCTTCCCGGCTAGCGCGGAACACAGATACGCAGTATTTT.

The table lists this clonotype with a few counts. The rearrangement uses TRBV27 and TRBJ2-7; 8 bases agree with TRBD1. V shed 4 bases and J 5 bases; nucleotides not matched to a gene: 10. Germline-derived CDR1 and CDR2 are MNHEY and SMNVEV (reference sequence). The CDR3 extends over 15 amino acids. The CDR3 bases are TGTGCCAGCAGTTCCCACTCGACAGGGGCCCACGAGCAGTACTTC. This encodes CASSSHSTGAHEQYF.